This TCR beta chain was captured by sequencing in a study of cytomegalovirus exposure and HLA in healthy donors (dated by TCRdb to between 2016 and 2019). About the investigation overall: According to an earlier analysis of a few hundred of the donors, 150 million to 200 million T cells yielded roughly 110 million unique TCR beta sequences and about 280 Gb of sequence data. Among a few hundred genotyped donors of the cohort, an average of around 240,000 unique TCR beta nucleotide sequences were sequenced per donor, 15% to 20% of them non-productive. The number of donors typed differed by locus, with roughly 629-640 for A, B, C, DRB1 and DQB1, more than 500 for DQA1, approximately 580 for DPA1, and some 450 for DPB1. An early release covering roughly 580 HLA-typed donors comprised about 300 gigabases of sequencing data and 65 million to 100 million unique TCR sequences. In an earlier analysis of roughly 580 of the donors, high-throughput TCR beta sequencing was used to judge whether each TCR beta V gene segment behaved as functional or pseudogenic. High-throughput TCR immunosequencing, statistical association of individual TCRs with disease status, and machine learning were combined to predict cytomegalovirus infection status. The genetic ancestry cluster associated with self-reported Caucasian donors included roughly 84% of the 300 to 400 genotyped donors. Four or five DR-DQ haplotypes were handled as single units for association and clustering because linkage in the cohort was strong. A later analysis re-analyzed previously published TCR beta repertoires from hundreds of donors and added high-resolution HLA genotyping to study TCR occurrence patterns. All discovery cohort repertoires had been generated on a single sequencing platform. HLA typing covered class I and class II loci at four-digit resolution. Donor age, sex, ethnicity and CMV serostatus were collected together with the repertoire data. Rather than drawing on any new phenotypic data, the later analysis identified candidate immune exposures from TCR beta sequences and the way those sequences occurred across donors. Besides the first cohort of 500 to 700 subjects, a separate validation cohort made up of roughly 130 different subjects was used. Using immunosequencing, the study profiled T cell repertoires from around 670 subjects and related those repertoires to cytomegalovirus serostatus. The study aimed to test whether cataloging public T cell receptors could reveal signatures of past pathogen exposure. Genome-wide SNP genotypes for about three fifths of the roughly 670 donors were used in a later genetic analysis, which treated that subset as a discovery cohort. Broader findings and caveats from the paper: A total of 150 or so TCR beta chains were listed by the study as associated with cytomegalovirus. An association between a missense DCLRE1C variant and V-gene and J-gene trimming of TCR beta chains was found in a later genetic analysis and replicated in an independent cohort. Most TCR sequences were observed very rarely across donors, whereas some public TCRs were present in many individuals. According to a later genetic analysis, donors in an Asian-associated ancestry cluster had fewer N-insertions in productive TCRs than the approximately 650-donor mean. In this cohort, only TCR beta chains were sequenced, and detectable features were limited by the absence of alpha or paired-chain data. CMV serostatus was the only immune exposure information available for the cohort. Cytomegalovirus status was reported to be diagnosed by the classifier with high specificity and sensitivity in both the original and validation cohorts. In a later analysis, most CMV-associated TCR beta chains were found to appear HLA-restricted, with HLA associations seemingly driven largely by CMV exposure. When HLA alleles, especially DR and DQ, strongly co-occurred, attributing TCR associations to individual alleles was difficult. Sequencing depth was assumed to be roughly uniform across donors in the presence/absence analyses, though that assumption may not hold. Because HLA typing was unavailable for some donors at each locus, only the typed subset was used in association tests. A further reported finding was that TCR beta sequences accurately predicted the HLA-A and HLA-B alleles for most subjects in the first cohort. Several of the top co-occurrence clusters appeared to be linked to parvovirus B19, influenza, CMV and Epstein-Barr virus, according to a later analysis. In a later analysis, TCR association rates were found to vary across HLA loci, with the most associated TCRs seen for DRB1 alleles and the fewest for HLA-C alleles. Broadly in line with IMGT annotations, most TCR beta V segments showed up in productive rearrangements about 90% or about 30% of the time in an earlier analysis of around 550 of the donors. Because counts were too low, 15 to 20 rarely observed V segments, including chromosome 9 orphons, were left out of the earlier analysis of several hundred of the donors. Linkage disequilibrium might explain the correlated functional status among segregating V segments, but an unknown experimental factor could not be excluded. The authors suggested that the approach could potentially be extended to other disease states and immunological phenotypes. In a later analysis, 16,951 TCR beta sequences were associated with specific HLA alleles at a false discovery rate of 0.05. Some IMGT-functional V segments, including TRBV6-2 and TRBV6-3, could not be distinguished by the 87-base-pair reads and were therefore excluded. In vitro tests confirmed that a few of the cytomegalovirus-associated TCR beta chains recognize cytomegalovirus antigens. A cluster of highly shared sequence variants was judged likely to represent a technical artifact of the sequencing pipeline. A later analysis found that HLA-associated TCR beta chains were more clonally expanded and had lower generation probabilities than equally common non-associated chains.

Regarding this clone: The antigen it recognizes is unknown. No base qualities exist here, and no much larger clone lies one base off it.

Receptor libraries were prepared by the immunoSEQ multiplex PCR assay. A mixture of 60 forward primers for TCR Vbeta segments and 13 reverse primers for TCR Jbeta segments was used in the multiplex PCR. The CDR3 region of rearranged TCR beta genes was amplified from genomic DNA by a multiplex PCR assay. The amplified TCR beta libraries were sequenced on the Illumina HiSeq System as 87-base-pair reads. Under the source paper's analysis protocol: A later analysis tallied around 80 million unique TCR beta chains across the 666 repertoires, and roughly 11 million of those chains were shared by two or more donors. Raw reads were error-corrected and collapsed into unique sequences by a nearest-neighbor algorithm in which closely related sequences were merged to remove PCR and sequencing errors. CDR3 sequences were aligned to IMGT reference sequences to assign V, D and J gene segments. For a sequence to be retained, a match of at least six nucleotides to both a V gene segment and a J gene segment was required. Rearrangements were called productive when the CDR3 lacked stop codons and stayed in frame with V and J; all others were non-productive. Following IMGT convention, CDR3 was defined as the stretch from the second conserved V-encoded cysteine to the conserved J-encoded phenylalanine. The earlier analysis of fewer than 750 of the donors excluded sequences that lacked an unambiguous match to a single V gene segment. An earlier analysis of 587 of the donors classified V segments as functional when productive rearrangements were above 56.7% and as segregating when the standard deviation between donors was above 5%. A statistical classification framework was built for diagnosing cytomegalovirus status from the catalog of TCR beta chain sequences. In a later analysis, V and J genes were assigned by comparing TCR nucleotide sequences against IMGT/GENE-DB human TR gene sequences. Using the TCRdist pipeline, a later analysis assigned CDR3 sequences along with most-parsimonious VDJ recombination scenarios. In a later analysis, each TCR beta chain was defined by its CDR3 amino acid sequence together with its V-gene family, and reads without a unique V-gene family were excluded. As a way to deal with suspected cross-contamination and a sequencing artifact, a later analysis dropped under 600 nucleotide sequences that were highly shared and had low generation probability. For each public chain, a later analysis derived a clonal expansion index from normalized ranks of inferred template counts within each repertoire. In a later analysis, generation probabilities were computed using a VDJ recombination model fitted to out-of-frame rearrangements, and the results were checked against IGoR. In a later analysis, TCR-TCR, TCR-HLA and TCR-CMV co-occurrence was scored with hypergeometric tests, and a repertoire-size bias correction was applied to TCR pairs. A later analysis estimated false discovery rates by permuting HLA or CMV assignments 20 times. In a later analysis, co-occurring TCRs were grouped using DBSCAN, and TCRdist sequence similarity was added for clustering within HLA-allele-positive subsets. Repertoires with fewer than 30,000 or more than 120,000 public chains, plus five repertoires with anomalous nucleotide sharing, were excluded from co-occurrence clustering. This immuneACCESS table, as held by TCRdb, lists in-frame sequences with V and J called but not all clones. Of the missing ones, under half trace to an unresolved V gene in checked studies; the others have no known cause. The V and J calls and clone size are taken from that table; D and trimming were inferred from the DNA. The sample profile shows 120,000 to 150,000 clones; over 60% of them were found once. In total, the top ten clones hold roughly 1.2% of the sample.

The junction shows trimming of 4 bases on V and 3 bases on J, plus 10 bases between the germline ends. CDR1 and CDR2 were assigned from the germline V gene as SQVTM and ANQGSEA. The CDR3 has 13 amino acids, counting the end cysteine and phenylalanine. Only CDR3 DNA is held: 39 bases, read in frame from base 1. The cohort comprised 710 or so healthy bone marrow donors. At the time of sampling, all cohort members were nominally healthy, though unrecorded immune exposures were likely present. The donor tested CMV seropositive, placing the donor among the roughly 300 seropositive members of the cohort. A peripheral blood sample was collected from each donor, and TCR beta sequencing was performed on peripheral blood mononuclear cells. The Qiagen DNeasy Blood Extraction Kit was used to extract genomic DNA from the blood cell samples.

The material sequenced was PBMCs. This TCR came from a male donor in good health and CMV-seropositive. The rearrangement joined TRBV29-1 to TRBJ1-5; a tentative D match to TRBD1 spans 5 bases. The encoded CDR3 is CSVGVGVNQPQHF. The DNA is as follows: TGCAGCGTTGGAGTAGGGGTCAATCAGCCCCAGCATTTT. The full variable domain, with segments outside the CDR3 supplied by the reference TRBV29-1 and TRBJ1-5 proteins, appears as SAVISQKPSRDICQRGTSLTIQCQVDSQVTMMFWYRQQPGQSLTLIATANQGSEATYESGFVIDKFPISRPNLTFSTLTVSNMSPEDSSIYLCSVGVGVNQPQHFGDGTRLSIL.